A selection of T cell receptor beta chains follows, all from one sample in a study of CD8 T cells in Susac syndrome. MiXCR, applied by TCRdb to the immunoSEQ multiplex PCR reads, yields one record per CDR3 protein. The sample consists of over 100,000 distinct CDR3 sequences, roughly 95% of them appearing once. Material for sequencing was CD4+ T cells from PBMCs. These receptors were obtained from a human donor in good health. The CDR3 runs from the conserved cysteine through the conserved F or W. D genes are given only for firm matches. Part of the rows lack a size; the others show once, few, many or a class for expanded clones.

DNA: TGTGCCAGCAACAAGGAACTTAACTATGGCTACACCTTC
CDR3: CASNKELNYGYTF
D: -
V: TRBV6-1
J: TRBJ1-2
size: -

DNA: TGTGCCAGTAGTAGGGCCCAGGGTATCTACGAGCAGTACTTC
CDR3: CASSRAQGIYEQYF
D: -
V: TRBV19
J: TRBJ2-7
size: -

DNA: TGTGCCAGCAGCCCCCAGGCTACGGGGGAGACCCAGTACTTC
CDR3: CASSPQATGETQYF
D: -
V: TRBV7-3
J: TRBJ2-5
size: -

DNA: TGCAGTGCGCGGTCTAGCGGGGGCCTCACCTACGAGCAGTACTTC
CDR3: CSARSSGGLTYEQYF
D: TRBD2
V: TRBV20-1
J: TRBJ2-7
size: -

DNA: TGTGCCAGCAGTTTAGCCCCAGGGGTTAGCTACGAGCAGTACTTC
CDR3: CASSLAPGVSYEQYF
D: -
V: TRBV12-3/TRBV12-4
J: TRBJ2-7
size: -

DNA: TGTGCCAGCAGCCGAGGTATTCCCGGGACAGGGTCGAACACCGGGGAGCTGTTTTTT
CDR3: CASSRGIPGTGSNTGELFF
D: TRBD1
V: TRBV5-6
J: TRBJ2-2
size: -

DNA: TGTGCCAGCGGGACTAGCGGGTTCCGTAATGAGCAGTTCTTC
CDR3: CASGTSGFRNEQFF
D: TRBD2
V: TRBV25-1
J: TRBJ2-1
size: -

DNA: TGTGCCACCAGCAGAGGTGCCGGCGGGGAGACCCAGTACTTC
CDR3: CATSRGAGGETQYF
D: -
V: TRBV15
J: TRBJ2-5
size: -

DNA: TGTGCCAGCGCCCGCAGTAACACTGAAGCTTTCTTT
CDR3: CASARSNTEAFF
D: -
V: TRBV19
J: TRBJ1-1
size: once

DNA: TGCGCCAGCAGCTATAGTAGCGGGACGGGCAAAAACATTCAGTACTTC
CDR3: CASSYSSGTGKNIQYF
D: TRBD2
V: TRBV5-1
J: TRBJ2-4
size: few

DNA: TGTGCCAGCAAGGACTACAATGAGCAGTTCTTC
CDR3: CASKDYNEQFF
D: -
V: TRBV2
J: TRBJ2-1
size: -

DNA: TGTGCCAGCAGCTTAGTTTCGGGGGGGCACAATGAGCAGTTCTTC
CDR3: CASSLVSGGHNEQFF
D: TRBD2
V: TRBV7-9
J: TRBJ2-1
size: -

DNA: TGTGCCAGCAGCCGGACTAGCGGGAGCAGAGAGACCCAGTACTTC
CDR3: CASSRTSGSRETQYF
D: TRBD2
V: TRBV14
J: TRBJ2-5
size: once

DNA: TGTGCCTGGAGTGTAAGGGGACAGGTTGAGGCTCAGCCCCAGCATTTT
CDR3: CAWSVRGQVEAQPQHF
D: TRBD1
V: TRBV30
J: TRBJ1-5
size: -

DNA: TGTGCCAGCAGCTTAAACGGAGGGGCGAACACCGGGGAGCTGTTTTTT
CDR3: CASSLNGGANTGELFF
D: -
V: TRBV7-3
J: TRBJ2-2
size: -

DNA: TGCAGTGCCATGCATAGACAGGGCACAGATACGCAGTATTTT
CDR3: CSAMHRQGTDTQYF
D: -
V: TRBV20-1
J: TRBJ2-3
size: once

DNA: TGTGCCAGCAGCCGGGACATCGGGGAAAAACTGTTTTTT
CDR3: CASSRDIGEKLFF
D: -
V: TRBV7-9
J: TRBJ1-4
size: once